These T cell receptor beta chains were read from a single sample in a study of neurological immune-mediated disorders. In TCRdb, the 5' RACE reads were re-called with MiXCR into one record per CDR3 protein. Among 95,000 to 150,000 distinct CDR3 sequences, roughly 3.2% were seen once, and the ten largest hold 1.3%. Material: PBMCs. These receptors were collected from a woman in her thirties with multiple sclerosis. The CDR3 runs from the conserved cysteine through the conserved F or W. D genes are given only for firm matches. The size entry is marked missing in some rows and otherwise reads once, few, many or a size class.

V	D	size	J	DNA	CDR3
TRBV19	NA	many	TRBJ2-1	TGTGCCAGTAGTGTCTTCCGGGGAGACAATGAGCAGTTCTTC	CASSVFRGDNEQFF
TRBV18	NA	NA	TRBJ2-3	TGTGCCAGCTCACGTACGGGTACAGGGTACGGCACAGATACGCAGTATTTT	CASSRTGTGYGTDTQYF
TRBV3-1	NA	many	TRBJ2-7	TGTGCCAGCAGCCATAGGTTCCGAGGGCAGTACTTC	CASSHRFRGQYF
TRBV5-5	NA	many	TRBJ2-1	TGTGCCAGCAGCACCTGGCGGGGCCCCAGCTCCTACAATGAGCAGTTCTTC	CASSTWRGPSSYNEQFF
TRBV7-2	TRBD1	NA	TRBJ2-3	TGTGCCAGCAGCTCCGGGACAGGGGGAGGCACAGATACGCAGTATTTT	CASSSGTGGGTDTQYF
TRBV18	NA	NA	TRBJ1-4	TGTGCCAGCTCACCGGGGACACCCGGGGATGGGGAAAAACTGTTTTTT	CASSPGTPGDGEKLFF
TRBV5-6	TRBD1	many	TRBJ2-3	TGTGCCAGCAGCAAAGGGACAGTCGAAGATACGCAGTATTTT	CASSKGTVEDTQYF
TRBV7-9	NA	many	TRBJ1-3	TGTGCCAGCAGCTTAGGCGGTCCCCTCCGCCTCTCTGGAAACACCATATATTTT	CASSLGGPLRLSGNTIYF
TRBV20-1	NA	many	TRBJ1-1	TGCAGTGCTAGATCGTACCGGGACGACACTGAAGCTTTCTTT	CSARSYRDDTEAFF
TRBV30	NA	many	TRBJ2-1	TGTGCCTGGACCCCTGAGTACCCGACCCATGAGCAGTTCTTC	CAWTPEYPTHEQFF
TRBV9	TRBD2	many	TRBJ2-3	TGTGCCAGCAGCGTAGGTCTAGCGGGAGGCCCTCGGGCTACGCAGTATTTT	CASSVGLAGGPRATQYF
TRBV28	NA	NA	TRBJ1-1	TGTGACAGCAGGTCTTTGGGGGGGGCTTTCTTT	CDSRSLGGAFF
TRBV29-1	NA	many	TRBJ1-1	TGCAGCGCTGCCCCGGAGGTCTCTGAAGCTTTCTTT	CSAAPEVSEAFF
TRBV20-1	NA	many	TRBJ2-2	TGCAGTGCTAGAATCGGTCTAGGGGCCGAGGGCGGGGAGCTGTTTTTT	CSARIGLGAEGGELFF
TRBV4-2	NA	many	TRBJ2-5	TGTGCCAGCAGCCAAGAAGTAGGGCGGGCGGGAGAGACCCAGTACTTC	CASSQEVGRAGETQYF
TRBV7-9	TRBD2	many	TRBJ2-2	TGTGCCAGCAGTGGACTAGCGGGAGGGCCGACCGGGGAGCTGTTTTTT	CASSGLAGGPTGELFF
TRBV12-3/TRBV12-4	TRBD2	many	TRBJ2-1	TGTGCCAGCAGTTGGGGACTGGCGACTAGCGGGTCGGACAATGAGCAGTTCTTC	CASSWGLATSGSDNEQFF
TRBV6-5	NA	many	TRBJ1-2	TGTGCCAGCAGTTACTCCGGACCTATGCCTGCCCCTTATGGCTACACCTTC	CASSYSGPMPAPYGYTF
TRBV29-1	NA	many	TRBJ1-1	TGCAGCGTTGGGGAGCTATCTGAAGCTTTCTTT	CSVGELSEAFF
TRBV6-5	NA	many	TRBJ2-1	TGTGCCAGCAGTTACTTAGACTCTCAGGAGCAGTTCTTC	CASSYLDSQEQFF
TRBV20-1	NA	few	TRBJ1-2	TGCAGTGCTACGACAGGATTTAACTATGGCTGCACCTTC	CSATTGFNYGCTF
TRBV7-2	NA	many	TRBJ1-1	TGTGCCAGCAGCCCGCGAAGGGAGTTTGGGAGGCGGAACACTGAAGCTTTCTTT	CASSPRREFGRRNTEAFF
TRBV12-3/TRBV12-4	NA	many	TRBJ2-4	TGTGCCAGCAGTTTCACGATGGGAAACATTCAGTACTTC	CASSFTMGNIQYF
TRBV5-1	TRBD1	few	TRBJ1-1	TGCGCCAGCAGTGAATTACCATTACTGCCGGGACAGGGGGCCACTGAAGCTTTCTTT	CASSELPLLPGQGATEAFF
TRBV7-2	TRBD2	many	TRBJ2-7	TGTGCCAGCAGCTTAGGGTCTAGCGGAAAGCCCTACGAGCAGTACTTC	CASSLGSSGKPYEQYF
TRBV29-1	NA	many	TRBJ2-1	TGCAGCGTTGAGCCACTGGTCCCCTACAATGAGCAGTTCTTC	CSVEPLVPYNEQFF
TRBV7-6	NA	many	TRBJ1-1	TGTGCCAGCAGCTTCCTGGGTTGGGGTTTAGACACTGAAGCTTTCTTT	CASSFLGWGLDTEAFF
TRBV7-6	NA	NA	TRBJ2-1	TGTGCCAGCAGCTACGGACCGCTTAGGGATGAGCAGTTCTTC	CASSYGPLRDEQFF
TRBV5-1	TRBD1	many	TRBJ1-1	TGCGCCAGAAACCCATCCAGGACAGGGGGCACTGAAGCTTTCTTT	CARNPSRTGGTEAFF
TRBV6-2/TRBV6-3	TRBD1	many	TRBJ1-1	TGTGCCAGCAGTTACTCCGGGACAGGGGGCACTGAAGCTTTCTTT	CASSYSGTGGTEAFF
TRBV20-1	NA	many	TRBJ1-4	TGCAGTGCTAGAGATTCGGGGAGGGGAGGCGAAAAACTGTTTTTT	CSARDSGRGGEKLFF
TRBV20-1	NA	many	TRBJ2-5	TGCAGTGCTAGAGATTACGGGAGTCGGGAGACCCAGTACTTC	CSARDYGSRETQYF
TRBV2	NA	many	TRBJ1-1	TGTGCCAGCACCTCAACCCCTAACACTGAAGCTTTCTTT	CASTSTPNTEAFF
TRBV6-5	NA	many	TRBJ1-1	TGTGCCAGCAGTTTTGCGGACATGAACACTGAAGCTTTCTTT	CASSFADMNTEAFF
TRBV19	NA	many	TRBJ2-2	TGTGCCAGTAGTATTACGAACACCGGGGAGCTGTTTTTT	CASSITNTGELFF
TRBV27	NA	many	TRBJ1-1	TGTGCCAGCAGTTTATCGGGCAGGACTGAAGCTTTCTTT	CASSLSGRTEAFF
TRBV5-6	TRBD1	many	TRBJ2-2	TGTGCCAGCAGCTTTGGAACCGGGACAGGGAACACCGGGGAGCTGTTTTTT	CASSFGTGTGNTGELFF
TRBV7-9	NA	many	TRBJ2-5	TGTGCCAGCAGCTTAGTCGTTGGAGAGACCCAGTACTTC	CASSLVVGETQYF
TRBV20-1	TRBD1	many	TRBJ2-1	TGCAGTGCTAGAGCTGCCAGGGGGCGGAATGAGCAGTTCTTC	CSARAARGRNEQFF